This entry lists 30 T cell receptor beta chains sequenced from one sample in a study of blood T cell repertoires in COVID-19. The protocol was immunoSEQ multiplex PCR, while the TCRdb copy is restricted to in-frame clones and leaves out a portion. Of 210,000 or so clones in the sample, around nine tenths were seen once. Specimen: peripheral blood. The receptors originated from a woman in her sixties with acute or convalescent COVID-19.

This chain connects TRBV2 to TRBJ1-6, with a weak D call TRBD1 (6 bases). Trimming cost V 3 bases and J 10 bases, with 16 bases left between them. The CDR3 totals 15 residues. Germline V CDR1 and CDR2: SNHLY, FYNNEI. In DNA, the CDR3 is TGTGCCAGCAGTGAGGCGGCAGGGGTGGTGTCACCCCTCCACTTT. Translating gives CASSEAAGVVSPLHF.

The chain carries TRBV14 and TRBJ2-3; D gene uncertain. The germline V gene encodes CDR1 SGHDN and CDR2 FVKESK. V lost 2 bases, J lost 4 bases, and 13 bases lay in between. This CDR3 comprises 15 residues. The CDR3, as DNA: TGTGCCAGCAGCCAACGTGGGCTTAAAGCAGATACGCAGTATTTT. Its translation: CASSQRGLKADTQYF.

The chain carries TRBV3-1 (or the pseudogene TRBV3-2) and TRBJ1-6; D uncertain. Trimming left V 0 bases short and J 6 bases short, with 3 bases between. There are 13 residues in the CDR3. Looked up from germline, CDR1 is LGHDT and CDR2 is YNNKEL (reference sequence). The DNA of the CDR3 is TGTGCCAGCAGCCAAGACTTTAATTCACCCCTCCACTTT. This encodes CASSQDFNSPLHF.

This rearrangement joins TRBV6-5 to TRBJ2-5, with 7 bases identical to TRBD2. From germline, CDR1 is MNHEY and CDR2 SVGAGI. V gave up 6 bases and J gave up 1 base; unmatched junction bases: 8. The CDR3 is made up of 15 amino acids. CDR3 nucleotides: TGTGCCAGCAGGCTGTGGGGGGGGTTCCAAGAGACCCAGTACTTC. Protein: CASRLWGGFQETQYF.

The chain links TRBV5-6 to TRBJ2-1; perhaps TRBD1 as D (5 bases). V gave up 3 bases and J gave up 9 bases, with 16 bases separating them. The CDR3 loop spans 14 amino acids. Per the germline V gene, CDR1 is SGHDT and CDR2 is YYEEEE. CDR3 in amino acids: CASSSLLKQAEQFF. In nucleotides, the CDR3 is TGTGCCAGCAGCTCTTTACTAAAACAGGCTGAGCAGTTCTTC.

J is TRBJ1-2 and V is TRBV6-1; D is unresolved. Trimming pared 2 bases from V and 4 bases from J, leaving 14 bases between. The CDR3 has 15 residues. CDR1 and CDR2 (germline): MNHNS, SASEGT. The CDR3 here is CASSEFRQTFYGYTF. CDR3 nucleotides: TGTGCCAGCAGTGAATTTCGGCAGACTTTCTATGGCTACACCTTC.

Only a few counts were recorded for this clone. The chain links TRBV7-8 to TRBJ1-1; D remains unclear. The CDR3 is 15 residues long. Germline values: CDR1 SGHVS, CDR2 FQNEAQ. V dropped 4 bases and J dropped 1 base, with 13 bases sitting between them. CDR3 loop: CASSSPTRRNTEAFF. In nucleotides, the CDR3 is TGTGCCAGCAGCTCACCGACTAGGAGGAACACTGAAGCTTTCTTT.

This clone was picked up a small number of times. V and J are TRBV16 and TRBJ1-2, with unresolved D. The V gene lost 2 bases and the J gene lost 1 base, with 8 bases spanning the gap. This CDR3 is built from 14 residues. Germline CDR1 is KGHSY and CDR2 is FQNENV. The CDR3 sequence: CASSQIQSNYGYTF. The CDR3 DNA reads TGTGCCAGCAGCCAAATACAGAGTAACTATGGCTACACCTTC.

This clone was found a few times. The genes are TRBV28 and TRBJ2-7, with TRBD1 matching over 12 bases. Trimming took 4 bases from V and 9 from J; bases not matched to a gene: 7. This CDR3 has 14 amino acids. The germline CDR1 and CDR2 sequences are MDHEN and SYDVKM. The CDR3 is CASSYGTGGAGQYF. The CDR3 region has the DNA TGTGCCAGCAGTTACGGGACAGGGGGCGCCGGGCAGTACTTC.

The chain recombines TRBV15 with TRBJ2-1; TRBD2 agrees at 10 bases. Germline values: CDR1 LNHNV, CDR2 YYDKDF (reference sequence). The CDR3 runs to 18 residues. Trimming removed 0 bases from V and 7 bases from J; junction bases left unmatched: 12. The DNA of the CDR3 is TGTGCCACCAGCAGAGATCCTAGCGGGAGAAGGTTTGCAAATGAGCAGTTCTTC. Translated, it gives CATSRDPSGRRFANEQFF.

V is TRBV3-1 (or the pseudogene TRBV3-2) and J is TRBJ1-1, with a tentative D call TRBD1 (6 bases). The CDR3 totals 20 residues. Germline V gives CDR1 LGHDT, CDR2 YNNKEL (reference sequence). Trimming removed 4 bases at V and 4 bases at J, with 31 bases between. The CDR3: CASSRRQAGRQLGKGTEAFF. The CDR3 DNA sequence: TGTGCCAGCAGCCGCCGACAGGCTGGGCGACAATTGGGGAAGGGCACTGAAGCTTTCTTT.

The rearrangement links TRBV14 to TRBJ2-1; maybe TRBD2 (6 bases). The CDR3 extends over 18 amino acids. V lost 4 bases, J lost 0 bases, and 19 bases lay in between. The germline V gene has CDR1 SGHDN and CDR2 FVKESK. This CDR3 reads CASSPNPGLPSSYNEQFF. The DNA for the CDR3 is TGTGCCAGCAGCCCGAACCCGGGACTCCCTAGCTCCTACAATGAGCAGTTCTTC.

This clone was counted a few times. V usage is TRBV7-8 and J usage is TRBJ2-1, with D possibly TRBD2 on 5 matching bases. V was trimmed by 2 bases and J by 11 bases, leaving 7 bases between them. In germline, CDR1 is SGHVS, CDR2 FQNEAQ. The CDR3 spans 11 residues. As DNA, the CDR3 is TGTGCCAGCAGCTTATCCGGGAAGCAGTTCTTC. Translated: CASSLSGKQFF.

This clone has only one observation. The chain combines TRBV5-1 with TRBJ2-1, with TRBD2 identical over 9 bases. This CDR3 comprises 17 residues. Germline V gene data show CDR1 as SGHRS and CDR2 as YFSETQ. Unmatched junction bases numbered 4, after V lost 0 bases and J lost 0 bases. CDR3: CASSLGLAGSSYNEQFF. The CDR3 DNA follows: TGCGCCAGCAGCTTGGGGCTAGCGGGGAGCTCCTACAATGAGCAGTTCTTC.

The rearrangement uses TRBV10-1 and TRBJ1-5; TRBD1 matches at 7 bases. V lost 9 bases to trimming and J lost 2 bases; unmatched junction nucleotides: 16. The CDR3 spans 17 residues. The germline V gene encodes CDR1 WNHNN and CDR2 SYGVQD (reference sequence). CDR3 residues: CARDKDRVLKGNQPQHF. In nucleotides, the CDR3 is TGCGCCAGGGATAAAGACAGGGTCCTCAAGGGCAATCAGCCCCAGCATTTT.

The chain joins TRBV3-1 (or the pseudogene TRBV3-2) to TRBJ2-3; 8 positions agree with TRBD2. Germline V gene sequence: CDR1 LGHDT, CDR2 YNNKEL (reference sequence). The ends lost 2 bases at V and 6 bases at J; junction bases unmatched: 10. The CDR3 has 16 amino acids. CDR3 coding DNA: TGTGCCAGCAGCCAACCGATTGGGCGGGGGGACGATACGCAGTATTTT. This codes for CASSQPIGRGDDTQYF.

The chain carries TRBV30 and TRBJ1-1, with a tentative D call TRBD1 (5 bases). The germline V and J ends were trimmed by 4 bases and 1 base, with 10 bases remaining between them. The CDR3 totals 13 residues. Germline CDR1 GTSNPN, CDR2 SVGIG (reference sequence). The CDR3 spells CAWTGGSNTEAFF. The CDR3, as DNA: TGTGCCTGGACGGGGGGTTCGAACACTGAAGCTTTCTTT.

V usage is TRBV5-4 and J usage is TRBJ1-6; a possible D gene is TRBD1 (5 bases). Deletions cut 4 bases from V and 11 bases from J, with 16 bases between. There are 14 residues in the CDR3. Germline-derived CDR1 and CDR2 are SGHNT and YYREEE (reference sequence). CDR3 nucleotides: TGTGCCAGCAGCCCGGTAGGGGCAGAGCCACCCCTCCACTTT. Translating gives CASSPVGAEPPLHF.

The chain couples TRBV4-3 to TRBJ1-1, with D possibly TRBD1 on 5 matching bases. In germline, CDR1 is LGHNA, CDR2 YSLEER. The V and J ends lost 0 bases and 1 base respectively, with 9 bases between them. The CDR3 extends over 15 amino acids. CDR3 coding DNA: TGCGCCAGCAGCCAAGAATACAGGTCGAACACTGAAGCTTTCTTT. It is translated as CASSQEYRSNTEAFF.

This chain links TRBV7-9 with TRBJ1-1, with a weak D call TRBD1 (6 bases). Germline V gene lookup returns CDR1 SEHNR and CDR2 FQNEAQ (reference sequence). The CDR3 is 15 amino acids. Trimming shortened V by 0 bases and J by 4 bases, and 12 bases separated the two germline ends. The CDR3 sequence: CASSLAAGATTEAFF. Written as DNA, the CDR3 is TGTGCCAGCAGCTTAGCTGCGGGGGCGACCACTGAAGCTTTCTTT.

The chain employs TRBV19 and TRBJ2-2; 9 nucleotides agree with TRBD1. The CDR3 has 15 amino acids. Germline-derived CDR1 and CDR2 are LNHDA and SQIVND (reference sequence). With V trimmed by 4 bases and J by 3 bases, 3 bases remained unmatched. The CDR3 bases are TGTGCCAGTAGTAAACAGGGGGCCGACACCGGGGAGCTGTTTTTT. Protein: CASSKQGADTGELFF.

V gene TRBV6-2 or TRBV6-3 combines with J gene TRBJ1-5, with 9 bases matching TRBD1. CDR3 size: 14 residues. V dropped 4 bases and J dropped 4; count of bases not matched to a gene: 2. Germline V gene sequence: CDR1 MNHEY, CDR2 SVGEGT. Written as DNA, the CDR3 is TGTGCCAGCAGTTTGACAGGGGGGAATCAGCCCCAGCATTTT. It specifies CASSLTGGNQPQHF.

V is TRBV19 and J is TRBJ2-2; 8 bases map to TRBD1. CDR3 length equals 17 residues. Per germline, CDR1 LNHDA and CDR2 SQIVND (reference sequence). V shed 7 bases, J shed 3 bases, and the junction held 13 bases outside the gene matches. CDR3 region: CASTDFPGTGYTGELFF. In DNA form, the CDR3 reads TGTGCCAGTACCGATTTTCCCGGGACAGGTTACACCGGGGAGCTGTTTTTT.

This clone has just one count. The chain combines TRBV19 with TRBJ1-6, with unresolved D. The CDR3 runs to 12 residues. CDR1 and CDR2 from the germline V gene are LNHDA and SQIVND (reference sequence). The ends were cut back, 1 base at V and 9 bases at J, with 4 bases in the middle. The CDR3 region is CASSIAGSPLHF. For the CDR3, the DNA is TGTGCCAGTAGTATAGCCGGTTCACCCCTCCACTTT.

This clone was found once. The rearrangement joins TRBV5-1 to TRBJ1-5; 7 bases fit TRBD1. Germline V gene sequence: CDR1 SGHRS, CDR2 YFSETQ. The CDR3 runs to 14 residues. With 0 bases clipped from V and 4 bases from J, the junction kept 1 base outside the gene matches. CDR3 bases: TGCGCCAGCAGCTTGGCAGGGGGAAATCAGCCCCAGCATTTT. Its protein is CASSLAGGNQPQHF.

The table lists this clone with a few counts. The chain joins TRBV27 to TRBJ2-5; weak D call: TRBD1 (7 bases). The CDR3 totals 15 residues. Trimming pared 6 bases from V and 7 bases from J, leaving 21 bases between. Germline CDR1 MNHEY, CDR2 SMNVEV (reference sequence). The CDR3 DNA is TGTGCCAGCAGCAGGTGGGGCAACAGGGGAGGGACCCAGTACTTC. It specifies CASSRWGNRGGTQYF.

This clone came up a few times. This chain links TRBV3-1 (or the pseudogene TRBV3-2) with TRBJ2-7; maybe TRBD1 (5 bases). CDR3 size: 13 residues. V dropped 3 bases and J dropped 1 base, with 7 bases sitting between them. The germline V gene has CDR1 LGHDT and CDR2 YNNKEL (reference sequence). This CDR3 is CASSHGHSYEQYF. CDR3 nucleotides: TGTGCCAGCAGCCACGGACATTCCTACGAGCAGTACTTC.

To note about this clone: Other nucleotide sequences in the sample specify the same CDR3. The V and J genes are TRBV5-1 and TRBJ1-6; no firm D call. Between the trimmed V and J ends, which lost 0 bases and 5 bases, there was a span of 6 bases. Per the germline V gene, CDR1 is SGHRS and CDR2 is YFSETQ. CDR3 length: 14 residues. CDR3 sequence (DNA): TGCGCCAGCAGCTTGGGACGGGATAATTCACCCCTCCACTTT. Its translation is CASSLGRDNSPLHF.

There are a few counts of this clone. The V gene is TRBV19, the J gene TRBJ2-2, with D hard to call. CDR3 size: 14 residues. V dropped 7 bases and J dropped 4 bases, with 13 bases sitting between them. Germline assignment: CDR1 LNHDA and CDR2 SQIVND (reference sequence). The CDR3: CASNWALGTGELFF. The CDR3, as DNA: TGTGCCAGTAATTGGGCCCTGGGCACCGGGGAGCTGTTTTTT.

The chain recombines TRBV4-1 with TRBJ1-4, with 7 bases matching TRBD1. The germline V gene has CDR1 MGHRA and CDR2 YSYEKL. The V and J ends lost 1 base and 6 bases, in that order; junction bases with no gene match: 8. The CDR3 covers 16 residues. Here the CDR3 DNA reads TGCGCCAGCAGCCAAGTATTGGCAGGGGGAGATGAAAAACTGTTTTTT. Encoded protein: CASSQVLAGGDEKLFF.